The rows below give T cell receptor beta chains drawn from one sample of a study of T cell responses to AZD1222 COVID-19 vaccine. Using immunoSEQ multiplex PCR, the repertoire was profiled, and TCRdb retains in-frame clones only, with some absent. The repertoire consists of around 110,000 clones, with around 91% occurring once and the leading ten covering roughly 1.5%. The sequencing used peripheral blood, collected 28 days after the second AZD1222 dose. These receptors originate from an adult who received the AZD1222 COVID-19 vaccine. The conserved cysteine and the conserved F or W are not part of the CDR3 here.

v_gene: TRBV28
j_gene: TRBJ1-5
CDR3aa: ASSVTGGGQPQH

v_gene: TRBV3-1/TRBV3-2
j_gene: TRBJ2-1
CDR3aa: ASSQEGGDEQF

v_gene: TRBV11-3
j_gene: TRBJ2-2
CDR3aa: ASSLTSGHNTGELF

v_gene: TRBV7-6
j_gene: TRBJ2-7
CDR3aa: ASSPRGSGRALLEQY

v_gene: TRBV7-9
j_gene: TRBJ1-4
CDR3aa: ASSLQAATNEKLF

v_gene: TRBV11-1
j_gene: TRBJ2-1
CDR3aa: ASSSSRGRRQF

v_gene: TRBV28
j_gene: TRBJ1-5
CDR3aa: ASRKDDSYSNQPQH

v_gene: TRBV2
j_gene: TRBJ2-1
CDR3aa: ASSEGESSYNEQF

v_gene: TRBV28
j_gene: TRBJ2-3
CDR3aa: ASSFRGGADTQY

v_gene: TRBV3-1/TRBV3-2
j_gene: TRBJ2-7
CDR3aa: ASSHAPGSNYEQY

v_gene: TRBV6-1
j_gene: TRBJ1-2
CDR3aa: ASSERVDNGYT

v_gene: TRBV18
j_gene: TRBJ2-3
CDR3aa: ASSPSRTTHTDTQY

v_gene: TRBV2
j_gene: TRBJ2-5
CDR3aa: ASGRGSGPTQY

v_gene: TRBV15
j_gene: TRBJ2-7
CDR3aa: ATSRDGGRREEQY

v_gene: TRBV7-8
j_gene: TRBJ1-4
CDR3aa: ASSFPWDGEKLF

v_gene: TRBV28
j_gene: TRBJ1-2
CDR3aa: ASIPNKWGPFFGYT

v_gene: TRBV4-1
j_gene: TRBJ2-7
CDR3aa: ASSPSTVSYEQY

v_gene: TRBV28
j_gene: TRBJ2-1
CDR3aa: ASSLWLAGRYNEQF

v_gene: TRBV5-1
j_gene: TRBJ2-2
CDR3aa: ASSLSLAAHGELF

v_gene: TRBV3-1/TRBV3-2
j_gene: TRBJ2-7
CDR3aa: ASTPGLGIYEQY

v_gene: TRBV19
j_gene: TRBJ2-7
CDR3aa: ASASSGRSSYEQY

v_gene: TRBV30
j_gene: TRBJ1-4
CDR3aa: AWSVGRAVGEKLF

v_gene: TRBV11-2
j_gene: TRBJ2-2
CDR3aa: ASSLFQGDTGELF

v_gene: TRBV28
j_gene: TRBJ1-2
CDR3aa: ASSFRHLPSIVWHGYT

v_gene: TRBV9
j_gene: TRBJ1-6
CDR3aa: ASSPFEMGGNSPLH

v_gene: TRBV15
j_gene: TRBJ1-2
CDR3aa: ATSRGTGYGYT

v_gene: TRBV7-3
j_gene: TRBJ1-1
CDR3aa: ASSLGQGEAF

v_gene: TRBV28
j_gene: TRBJ1-2
CDR3aa: ASSLLRPVDGYT

v_gene: TRBV27
j_gene: TRBJ2-7
CDR3aa: ASSLSAGIGSLYEQY

v_gene: TRBV4-2
j_gene: TRBJ1-1
CDR3aa: ASSQWLTGSGTEAF

v_gene: TRBV9
j_gene: TRBJ2-7
CDR3aa: ASSAGDRTPYEQY

v_gene: TRBV6-5
j_gene: TRBJ1-5
CDR3aa: ASSYSMGHRQPQH

v_gene: TRBV19
j_gene: TRBJ2-7
CDR3aa: ASSIRQSSYEQY

v_gene: TRBV6-2/TRBV6-3
j_gene: TRBJ2-7
CDR3aa: ASSYLGLAGGTYEQY

v_gene: TRBV2
j_gene: TRBJ2-2
CDR3aa: ATGVAGPTGELF

v_gene: TRBV28
j_gene: TRBJ2-7
CDR3aa: ASSDRAGDFYEQY

v_gene: TRBV4-2
j_gene: TRBJ2-3
CDR3aa: ASSHPPASGSADTQY

v_gene: TRBV3-1/TRBV3-2
j_gene: TRBJ2-3
CDR3aa: ASSQVSGITDTQY

v_gene: TRBV27
j_gene: TRBJ2-3
CDR3aa: ASSLNGAGYTDTQY

v_gene: TRBV3-1/TRBV3-2
j_gene: TRBJ1-1
CDR3aa: ASSPDEGGWIENTEAF

v_gene: TRBV2
j_gene: TRBJ1-3
CDR3aa: ASRQQTSGNTIY

v_gene: TRBV3-1/TRBV3-2
j_gene: TRBJ2-7
CDR3aa: ASSLQGPSYEQY

v_gene: TRBV9
j_gene: TRBJ2-2
CDR3aa: ASSVSLAGGELF

v_gene: TRBV5-1
j_gene: TRBJ1-6
CDR3aa: ASSSTGTGSDSPLH

v_gene: TRBV27
j_gene: TRBJ2-7
CDR3aa: ASSPGARYLREQY

v_gene: TRBV28
j_gene: TRBJ1-2
CDR3aa: ASSLTVQTPTNYGYT

v_gene: TRBV5-1
j_gene: TRBJ1-5
CDR3aa: ASSLGSGDQPQH